The rows below give T cell receptor beta chains drawn from one sample of a study of blood T cell repertoires in COVID-19. Produced via immunoSEQ multiplex PCR; TCRdb's table is partial and in-frame only. This repertoire shows fewer than 200,000 clones, around 80% found once; its top ten account for 8.4%. The sequencing sample was made of peripheral blood. These receptors came from an older woman with acute or convalescent COVID-19. Each CDR3 is given with its conserved first and last residue. The order of the fields is V gene, J gene, CDR3 protein.

>TRBV27|TRBJ1-3
CASSSHSGNTIYF
>TRBV28|TRBJ2-7
CASRGGAEAYEQYF
>TRBV14|TRBJ1-5
CASSRGGQPQHF
>TRBV5-1|TRBJ2-3
CASSLEQGTDTQYF
>TRBV28|TRBJ2-1
CASSLSTSGGSSYNEQFF
>TRBV30|TRBJ2-1
CAWSLEGLAGGRGRHNEQFF
>TRBV28|TRBJ2-1
CASSQGTGLGTTWDNEQFF
>TRBV4-1|TRBJ2-2
CASSQRAGGPTGELFF
>TRBV7-9|TRBJ1-1
CASSLAAEAFF
>TRBV6-5|TRBJ1-4
CASSYSTAASEKLFF
>TRBV28|TRBJ1-4
CASSLTGGFNEKLFF
>TRBV27|TRBJ2-3
CASSSFAGTDTQYF
>TRBV3-1/TRBV3-2|TRBJ2-2
CASVKSVNTGELFF
>TRBV28|TRBJ1-2
CASSSSGTGGVHGYTF
>TRBV7-8|TRBJ2-7
CASSFTGETEQYF
>TRBV6-6|TRBJ1-1
CASSEGAAAEAFF
>TRBV6-5|TRBJ1-2
CASSRARTDYGYTF
>TRBV7-2|TRBJ2-1
CASSLALGQGWNEQFF
>TRBV11-2|TRBJ1-1
CASSRSGTGGANTEAFF
>TRBV2|TRBJ1-3
CASSRDRADSGNTIYF
>TRBV13|TRBJ1-2
CASSLGGRTAEGYTF
>TRBV7-6|TRBJ2-5
CASSQPGKQETQYF
>TRBV12-2|TRBJ1-5
CASRSPPSGTGLSSGHQPQHF
>TRBV10-1|TRBJ2-7
CASSESPRTSATPFYEQYF
>TRBV5-5|TRBJ2-5
CASSGGTGWDLETQYF
>TRBV3-1/TRBV3-2|TRBJ2-1
CASSQDHGNEQFF
>TRBV18|TRBJ1-1
CASSPQGNTEAFF